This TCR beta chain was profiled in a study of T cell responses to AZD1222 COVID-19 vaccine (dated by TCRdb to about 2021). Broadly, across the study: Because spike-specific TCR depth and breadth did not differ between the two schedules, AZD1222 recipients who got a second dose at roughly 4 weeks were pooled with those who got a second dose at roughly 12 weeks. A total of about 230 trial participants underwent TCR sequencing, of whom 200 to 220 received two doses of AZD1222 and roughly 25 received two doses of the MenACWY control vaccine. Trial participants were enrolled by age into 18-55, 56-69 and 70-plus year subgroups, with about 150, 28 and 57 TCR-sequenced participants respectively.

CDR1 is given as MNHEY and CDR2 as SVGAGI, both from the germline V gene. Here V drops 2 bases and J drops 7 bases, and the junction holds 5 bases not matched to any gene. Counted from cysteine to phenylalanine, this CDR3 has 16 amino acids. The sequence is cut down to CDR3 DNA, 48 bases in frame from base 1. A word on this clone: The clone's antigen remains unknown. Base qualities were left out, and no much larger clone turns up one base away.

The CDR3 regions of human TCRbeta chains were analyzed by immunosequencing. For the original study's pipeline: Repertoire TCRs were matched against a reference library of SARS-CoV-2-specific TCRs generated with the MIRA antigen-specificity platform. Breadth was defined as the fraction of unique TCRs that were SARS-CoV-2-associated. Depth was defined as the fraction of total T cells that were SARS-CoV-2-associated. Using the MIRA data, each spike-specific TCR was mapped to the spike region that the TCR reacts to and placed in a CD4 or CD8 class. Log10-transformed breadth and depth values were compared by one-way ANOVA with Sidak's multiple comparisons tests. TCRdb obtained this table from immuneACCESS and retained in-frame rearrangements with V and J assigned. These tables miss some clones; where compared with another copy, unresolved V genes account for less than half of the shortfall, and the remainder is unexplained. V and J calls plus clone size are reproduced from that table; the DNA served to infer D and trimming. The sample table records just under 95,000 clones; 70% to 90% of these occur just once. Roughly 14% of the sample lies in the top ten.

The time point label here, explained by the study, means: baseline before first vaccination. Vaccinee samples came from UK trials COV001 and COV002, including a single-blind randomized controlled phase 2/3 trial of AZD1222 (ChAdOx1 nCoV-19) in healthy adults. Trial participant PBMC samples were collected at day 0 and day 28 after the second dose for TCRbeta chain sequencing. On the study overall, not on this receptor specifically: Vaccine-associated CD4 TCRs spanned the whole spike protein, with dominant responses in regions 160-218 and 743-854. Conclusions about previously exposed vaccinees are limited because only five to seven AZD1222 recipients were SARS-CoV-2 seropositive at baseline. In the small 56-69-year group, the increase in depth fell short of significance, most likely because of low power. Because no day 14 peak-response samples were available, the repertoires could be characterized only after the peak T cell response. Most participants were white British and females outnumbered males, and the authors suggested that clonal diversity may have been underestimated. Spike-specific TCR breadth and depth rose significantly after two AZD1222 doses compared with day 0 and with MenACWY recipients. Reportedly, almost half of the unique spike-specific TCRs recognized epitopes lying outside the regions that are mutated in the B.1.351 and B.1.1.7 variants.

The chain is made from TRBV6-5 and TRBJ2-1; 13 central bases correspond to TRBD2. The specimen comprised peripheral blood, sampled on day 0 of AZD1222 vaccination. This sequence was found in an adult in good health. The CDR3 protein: CASSYQGLAGLNEQFF. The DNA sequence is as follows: TGTGCCAGCAGTTACCAGGGACTAGCGGGGCTGAATGAGCAGTTCTTC.